These 7 T cell receptor beta chains came from one sample sequenced in a study of blood T cell repertoires in COVID-19. Clones were sequenced by immunoSEQ multiplex PCR, and TCRdb holds only the in-frame ones, with some missing. The data contain 130,000 to 150,000 clones, more than 80% of them seen just once; the ten biggest clones take up just over 3%. Sequenced material: peripheral blood. Receptor source: a woman aged 60-75 years with active COVID-19.

The rearrangement links TRBV4-2 to TRBJ2-7; maybe TRBD1 (8 bases). The CDR3 covers 16 residues. Per the germline V gene, CDR1 is LGHNA and CDR2 is YNFKEQ. Trimming pared 1 base from V and 2 bases from J, leaving 15 bases between. The CDR3 spells CASSQGTGGDPYEQYF. As DNA, the CDR3 is TGTGCCAGCAGCCAAGGCACAGGGGGGGATCCCTACGAGCAGTACTTC.

The chain employs TRBV27 and TRBJ2-7; a weak D match, TRBD2 (7 bases). CDR1 and CDR2 (germline): MNHEY, SMNVEV (reference sequence). The CDR3 runs to 19 residues. With 0 bases removed from V and 3 bases from J, the gap between germline ends came to 24 bases. The CDR3 loop reads CASSLSKRGGRGHYYEQYF. Written as DNA, the CDR3 is TGTGCCAGCAGTTTATCGAAGAGGGGGGGCAGAGGGCACTACTACGAGCAGTACTTC.

This sequence joins TRBV28 and TRBJ2-7, with D tentatively TRBD2 (5 bases). The germline V gene encodes CDR1 MDHEN and CDR2 SYDVKM. The V gene lost 3 bases and the J gene lost 7 bases, with 19 bases spanning the gap. The CDR3 has 15 residues. CDR3 region: CASSFTGSSSREQYF. CDR3 sequence (DNA): TGTGCCAGCAGTTTTACGGGGTCCTCCAGTAGGGAGCAGTACTTC.

The chain joins TRBV29-1 to TRBJ2-1; 11 positions agree with TRBD2. The CDR3 sequence is 12 residues long. V trimming: 4 bases; J trimming: 9 bases; junction bases outside the gene matches: 2. Germline CDR1 SQVTM, CDR2 ANQGSEA. In nucleotides, the CDR3 is TGCAGCGTTGTAGCGGGAGGGTTTGAGCAGTTCTTC. Its protein is CSVVAGGFEQFF.

The gene calls are TRBV28 and TRBJ2-3; the D gene is possibly TRBD2 (5 bases). The V gene lost 3 bases and the J gene lost 2 bases, with 12 bases spanning the gap. The CDR3 has 15 residues. Germline CDR1 is MDHEN and CDR2 is SYDVKM. DNA for the CDR3: TGTGCCAGCAGTTTCGGTCAAGCGGCCACAGATACGCAGTATTTT. Translation gives CASSFGQAATDTQYF.

The gene calls are TRBV28 and TRBJ2-2, with 7 bases fitting TRBD2. J lost 8 bases, V lost 3 bases, and 6 bases had no gene match. The CDR3 covers 14 residues. Germline CDR1 and CDR2: MDHEN and SYDVKM. This chain's CDR3 is CASSFAGDGGELFF. CDR3 coding DNA: TGTGCCAGCAGTTTTGCGGGGGACGGAGGGGAGCTGTTTTTT.

This clone was seen once. The rearrangement links TRBV28 to TRBJ1-1; D ambiguous. Trimming left V 5 bases short and J 7 bases short, with 14 bases between. The length of the CDR3 is 13 residues. The germline V gene encodes CDR1 MDHEN and CDR2 SYDVKM. CDR3 nucleotides: TGTGCCAGCAGTCGTTCAATCTATGATGAAGCTTTCTTT. It specifies CASSRSIYDEAFF.